This T cell receptor beta chain was profiled in a study of ipilimumab plus nivolumab after autologous stem cell transplantation. Study results and limitations: The authors say TCR, Treg and microbiome findings warrant further study.

The assay was immunoSEQ multiplex PCR, and TCRdb's table has in-frame clones only and misses some. This table holds 2,000 to 2,500 clones, roughly three quarters found once. Patients got ipilimumab 1 mg/kg beginning 14 to 28 days post-transplant. Patients got 3 mg/kg IV nivolumab weeks 1, 4, 7, 10, then biweekly through week 26. V gave up 1 base and J gave up 4 bases, with 13 bases separating them. CDR1 and CDR2 from the germline V gene are MGHRA and YSYEKL. The CDR3 is 15 amino acids. Remarks on this clone: Its antigen is unknown.

The sequence came from a male donor with multiple myeloma. This chain connects TRBV4-1 to TRBJ2-5, with D perhaps TRBD2 (6 bases). The sample here was PBMCs, taken in a trial of ipilimumab plus nivolumab as post-transplant consolidation. The CDR3 here is CASSQGLLGGETQYF. DNA for the CDR3: TGCGCCAGCAGCCAAGGGTTACTGGGGGGAGAGACCCAGTACTTC.